Presented here are 22 T cell receptor beta chains from one specimen sequenced in a study of T cells in Graves' hyperthyroidism and ophthalmopathy (dated by TCRdb to about 2019). The library was obtained by multiplex PCR. Sequencing took place on an Illumina HiSeq 2000. Amplification of TCR beta CDR3 regions was carried out from RNA transcripts. For the first round of RT-PCR on the TCR CDR3, the HTBI primer set was used together with the Qiagen OneStep RT-PCR kit. TCRdb reanalyzed the raw reads on its own, using fastp at Q25 for trimming and MiXCR for clone calling, and kept in-frame beta chains. Under each unique CDR3 protein, matching rows form one entry showing the most common genes and DNA. This sample lists about 400,000 distinct CDR3 sequences; around 25% were detected once. The ten largest clones take up around four fifths of the sample. The sample consisted of blood. These receptors were collected from a man between 50 and 59 years old with Graves' hyperthyroidism.

This clonotype was detected only a few times. V is TRBV7-2 and J is TRBJ2-7; D gene ambiguous. CDR1 SGHTA and CDR2 FQGNSA come from the germline V gene. V lost 8 bases to trimming and J lost 2 bases, with 10 bases between them. CDR3 length equals 12 residues. The chain's CDR3 is CASSPTTYEQYF. The CDR3 DNA sequence: TGTGCCAGCTCTCCGACCACCTACGAGCAGTACTTC.

This clonotype has just a few counts. This CDR3 is CASSGAGVGPSSYEQYF. The CDR3 nucleotides are TGTGCCAGCAGCGGCGCCGGGGTGGGCCCGAGCTCCTACGAGCAGTACTTC. This chain uses TRBV9 with TRBJ2-7; TRBD2 is a possible D gene (5 bases). V lost 3 bases and J 0 bases, leaving 19 bases between the germline ends. The germline V gene encodes CDR1 SGDLS and CDR2 YYNGEE. This CDR3 is 17 amino acids long.

V gene TRBV28 combines with J gene TRBJ2-7; 9 bases fit TRBD2. V dropped 8 bases and J dropped 1; count of bases not matched to a gene: 9. This CDR3 is built from 15 residues. Germline CDR1 is MDHEN and CDR2 is SYDVKM. Written as DNA, the CDR3 is TGTGCCAGCTCTCTACCACTAGCGGGTTCCTACGAGCAGTACTTC. The encoded protein is CASSLPLAGSYEQYF.

The V gene is TRBV2, the J gene TRBJ1-5, with no clear D. The CDR3 totals 13 residues. The germline V gene has CDR1 SNHLY and CDR2 FYNNEI. Trimming stripped 2 bases from V and 5 bases from J, with 7 bases between. The DNA for the CDR3 is TGTGCCAGCAGTGAACAGGAAGATCAGCCCCAGCATTTT. It specifies CASSEQEDQPQHF.

This clonotype came up a few times. The chain employs TRBV7-9 and TRBJ2-7, with a tentative D call TRBD1 (6 bases). Germline V gene data show CDR1 as SEHNR and CDR2 as FQNEAQ (reference sequence). This CDR3 region has 13 residues. Trimming cost V 6 bases and J 0 bases, with 9 bases left between them. CDR3 region: CASRTGFSYEQYF. The CDR3 nucleotides read TGTGCCAGCAGGACAGGTTTCTCCTACGAGCAGTACTTC.

The rearrangement uses TRBV27 and TRBJ1-5; D gene uncertain. The ends were cut back, 4 bases at V and 0 bases at J, with 13 bases in the middle. The CDR3 length is 16 residues. Germline assignment: CDR1 MNHEY and CDR2 SMNVEV (reference sequence). The DNA of the CDR3 is TGTGCCAGCAGTTCAGGCAGACCTAATAGCAATCAGCCCCAGCATTTT. Encoded protein: CASSSGRPNSNQPQHF.

This clonotype was seen many times. This chain joins TRBV7-6 and TRBJ2-1; 8 bases are a match to TRBD1. CDR3 length equals 15 residues. Trimming removed 0 bases from V and 3 bases from J; junction bases left unmatched: 1. The V gene's germline CDR1 is SGHVS and CDR2 FNYEAQ. CDR3 sequence: CASSLAGQVYNEQFF. The CDR3 DNA is TGTGCCAGCAGCTTAGCGGGACAGGTCTACAATGAGCAGTTCTTC.

The sample holds a few counts of this clonotype. V and J are TRBV19 and TRBJ2-7; TRBD1 matches 9 bases. The CDR3 runs to 15 residues. The germline gives CDR1 LNHDA, CDR2 SQIVND (reference sequence). With V trimmed by 5 bases and J by 2 bases, 7 bases remained unmatched. In DNA form, the CDR3 reads TGTGCCAGTAGTGAAACAGGGGGCGCGCCCTACGAGCAGTACTTC. Its protein product is CASSETGGAPYEQYF.

This clonotype has just a few counts. The chain joins TRBV12-3 or TRBV12-4 to TRBJ1-1; D gene ambiguous. Deletions cut 7 bases from V and 5 bases from J, with 14 bases between. This CDR3 has 13 residues. The CDR3 here is CASTNFDGTEAFF. The CDR3 region has the DNA TGTGCCAGCACCAACTTTGACGGGACTGAAGCTTTCTTT.

This clonotype was observed a handful of times. The chain is built from TRBV15 and TRBJ2-5; D may be TRBD2 (7 bases). Trimming stripped 0 bases from V and 4 bases from J, with 12 bases between. This CDR3 comprises 15 residues. Germline V CDR1 and CDR2: LNHNV, YYDKDF (reference sequence). DNA for the CDR3: TGTGCCACCAGCAGAGATTGGGGAGGGGGAGAGACCCAGTACTTC. It encodes CATSRDWGGGETQYF.

The chain links TRBV3-1 to TRBJ1-5, with TRBD1 matching 8 bases. The CDR3 contains 15 residues. V trimming: 3 bases; J trimming: 3 bases; junction bases outside the gene matches: 4. CDR1 is LGHDT, CDR2 YNNKEL, per germline (reference sequence). CDR3 bases: TGTGCCAGCAGCCAGGGACAGGACGACAATCAGCCCCAGCATTTT. It yields the protein CASSQGQDDNQPQHF.

The chain is built from TRBV27 and TRBJ2-5, with a possible D match to TRBD2 (6 bases). Per the germline V gene, CDR1 is MNHEY and CDR2 is SMNVEV (reference sequence). Trimming took 7 bases from V and 4 from J, leaving 19 bases between them. There are 15 residues in the CDR3. The CDR3 bases are TGTGCCAGCAAAACGGGCGGGACGCGTCGAGAGACCCAGTACTTC. Translating gives CASKTGGTRRETQYF.

Concerning this clonotype itself: This sequence may be a read error, since a much larger clone differs from it by one base. V and J are TRBV5-1 and TRBJ2-7, with 9 bases fitting TRBD2. CDR1 and CDR2 (germline): SGHRS, YFSETQ. The CDR3 sequence is 17 residues long. V shed 0 bases and J 2 bases; nucleotides not matched to a gene: 9. CDR3 protein: CASSLARDLAGTYEQYF. The CDR3 DNA follows: TGCGCCAGCAGCTTGGCACGGGATCTAGCGGGGACCTACGAGCAGTACTTC.

The V gene is TRBV5-6, the J gene TRBJ2-3; D unclear. CDR3 length: 12 amino acids. V lost 3 bases and J 8 bases, leaving 10 bases between the germline ends. Per the germline V gene, CDR1 is SGHDT and CDR2 is YYEEEE. The CDR3 nucleotides read TGTGCCAGCAGCTCTTTACCGGGTACGCAGTATTTT. Residues: CASSSLPGTQYF.

This clonotype was seen a few times. The J gene is TRBJ2-3, the V gene TRBV7-9; D ambiguous. The CDR3 runs 12 residues. Trimming removed 6 bases from V and 5 bases from J, with 9 bases in between. The V gene's germline CDR1 is SEHNR and CDR2 FQNEAQ (reference sequence). The CDR3 sequence: CASSSRRDTQYF. The CDR3 DNA reads TGTGCCAGCAGTTCTCGGAGAGATACGCAGTATTTT.

The rearrangement joins TRBV27 to TRBJ1-1, with a tentative D call TRBD1 (5 bases). CDR1 is MNHEY and CDR2 is SMNVEV in the germline V gene (reference sequence). Trimming shortened V by 3 bases and J by 1 base, and 9 bases separated the two germline ends. The CDR3 length is 14 residues. For the CDR3, the DNA is TGTGCCAGCAGTTTTGAGGGGTCGAACACTGAAGCTTTCTTT. This sequence encodes CASSFEGSNTEAFF.

The rearrangement links TRBV12-3 or TRBV12-4 to TRBJ1-6; TRBD1 aligns across 7 bases. The CDR3 is made up of 16 amino acids. V dropped 7 bases and J dropped 2; count of bases not matched to a gene: 8. The CDR3 spells CASTETGTAYNSPLHF. Written as DNA, the CDR3 is TGTGCCAGCACTGAAACCGGGACAGCCTATAATTCACCCCTCCACTTT.

The chain employs TRBV2 and TRBJ2-5; D remains ambiguous. V lost 4 bases, J lost 1 base, and 7 bases lay in between. The germline CDR1 and CDR2 sequences are SNHLY and FYNNEI. The CDR3 extends over 13 amino acids. CDR3 DNA sequence: TGTGCCAGCAGTGTCTATAGCCAAGAGACCCAGTACTTC. Translating it yields CASSVYSQETQYF.

The chain recombines TRBV11-2 with TRBJ2-3; D gene uncertain. CDR3 length equals 11 residues. Deletions cut 5 bases from V and 9 bases from J, with 9 bases between. Germline CDR1 SGHAT, CDR2 FQNNGV. The CDR3, as DNA: TGTGCCAGCAGCCAAAGTGCCACGCAGTATTTT. It encodes CASSQSATQYF.

In its sample, this clonotype was seen a few times. This chain links TRBV9 with TRBJ2-5; no definite D call. This CDR3 contains 14 residues. Germline V gene sequence: CDR1 SGDLS, CDR2 YYNGEE. Trimming pared 0 bases from V and 2 bases from J, leaving 8 bases between. The CDR3 sequence is CASSVALGQETQYF. CDR3 coding DNA: TGTGCCAGCAGCGTAGCTCTGGGACAAGAGACCCAGTACTTC. The whole variable domain, remainder taken from reference TRBV9 and TRBJ2-5, is DSGVTQTPKHLITATGQRVTLRCSPRSGDLSVYWYQQSLDQGLQFLIQYYNGEERAKGNILERFSAQQFPDLHSELNLSSLELGDSALYFCASSVALGQETQYFGPGTRLLVL.

This clonotype has more than one count but fewer than ten. The V call is TRBV28, the J call TRBJ2-5; TRBD1 aligns across 8 bases. With 4 bases clipped from V and 2 bases from J, the junction kept 6 bases outside the gene matches. The CDR3 is made up of 15 amino acids. CDR1 and CDR2 (germline): MDHEN, SYDVKM. The CDR3 sequence: CASSSPGGGQETQYF. CDR3 nucleotides: TGTGCCAGCAGTTCCCCAGGGGGCGGGCAAGAGACCCAGTACTTC.

The chain recombines TRBV29-1 with TRBJ2-1; tentatively, D is TRBD2 (6 bases). Germline V lookup: CDR1 SQVTM, CDR2 ANQGSEA. There are 13 residues in the CDR3. The V gene lost 6 bases and the J gene lost 6 bases, with 15 bases spanning the gap. CDR3 amino acids: CSVRDLRINEQFF. In nucleotides, the CDR3 is TGCAGCGTCCGGGACTTGCGCATCAATGAGCAGTTCTTC.